The 22 T cell receptor beta chains reported below all come from one sample, sequenced in a study of identifying expanded T cells in peripheral blood. TCRdb's table, derived via immunoSEQ multiplex PCR, lists solely in-frame clones and lacks some. The sample comprises under 120,000 clones, around 89% of which are singletons, and about a sixth rests with the top ten. The specimen sequenced was blood. The receptors were sampled from a person between 18 and 75 years old in good health.

The chain combines TRBV6-5 with TRBJ2-2; possible D gene TRBD1, 6 bases. The CDR3 is 12 residues long. In germline, CDR1 is MNHEY, CDR2 SVGAGI. With 6 bases removed from V and 6 bases from J, the gap between germline ends came to 8 bases. The CDR3 loop is CASSYRAGELFF. In nucleotides, the CDR3 is TGTGCCAGCAGCTACAGGGCCGGGGAGCTGTTTTTT.

This clone was detected only once. This chain connects TRBV7-2 to TRBJ2-7, with 9 nucleotides matching TRBD1. J lost 6 bases, V lost 1 base, and 13 bases had no gene match. CDR3 size: 17 residues. Germline V gene sequence: CDR1 SGHTA, CDR2 FQGNSA. CDR3 region: CASSLVQTGTGNGEQYF. The DNA of the CDR3 is TGTGCCAGCAGCTTAGTCCAAACCGGGACAGGGAATGGCGAGCAGTACTTC. Looking up the rest from reference TRBV7-2 and TRBJ2-7 gives the full variable domain: GAGVSQSPSNKVTEKGKDVELRCDPISGHTALYWYRQSLGQGLEFLIYFQGNSAPDKSGLPSDRFSAERTGGSVSTLTIQRTQQEDSAVYLCASSLVQTGTGNGEQYFGPGTRLTVT.

The chain is built from TRBV11-2 and TRBJ2-7, with D possibly being TRBD1 (5 bases). Germline loops: CDR1 SGHAT, CDR2 FQNNGV. The CDR3 contains 13 residues. V was pared by 5 bases and J by 2 bases, with 10 bases between. CDR3 nucleotide sequence: TGTGCCAGCAGCGAACAGGTGACCTACGAGCAGTACTTC. This codes for CASSEQVTYEQYF.

The count of this clone is one. This chain connects TRBV4-2 to TRBJ1-1; 10 bases fit TRBD1. In germline, CDR1 is LGHNA, CDR2 YNFKEQ. The CDR3 covers 16 residues. V gave up 0 bases and J gave up 5 bases; unmatched junction bases: 6. CDR3 protein: CASSQDAGTGVTEAFF. Here the CDR3 DNA reads TGTGCCAGCAGCCAAGATGCCGGGACAGGGGTTACTGAAGCTTTCTTT.

The chain is built from TRBV9 and TRBJ2-3; 7 nucleotides line up with TRBD1. J gave up 7 bases and V 3 bases, and 8 bases lay outside the gene matches. The CDR3 runs 14 residues. CDR1 and CDR2 from the germline V gene are SGDLS and YYNGEE. The CDR3 DNA follows: TGTGCCAGCAGCGCCGGGACAGTTGGTTATACGCAGTATTTT. Protein: CASSAGTVGYTQYF.

The CDR3 DNA is TGTGCCAGCAGCTCAGGGGACTATACGGCTGAAGCTTTCTTT. Translated, it gives CASSSGDYTAEAFF. This chain links TRBV13 with TRBJ1-1; D is possibly TRBD1 (6 bases). The germline V gene has CDR1 PRHDT and CDR2 FYEKMQ (reference sequence). This CDR3 region has 14 residues. V dropped 4 bases and J dropped 6 bases, with 15 bases sitting between them.

This clone showed up just a few times. The chain recombines TRBV5-5 with TRBJ1-2; D gene uncertain. CDR1 and CDR2 from the germline V gene are SGHKS and YYEKEE (reference sequence). The CDR3 length is 13 residues. Trimming took off 4 bases at V and 4 bases at J, with 11 bases between the two ends. This CDR3 reads CASSRTSGYGYTF. CDR3 DNA sequence: TGTGCCAGCAGCCGGACCAGCGGCTATGGCTACACCTTC.

The rearrangement joins TRBV5-5 to TRBJ1-4; D gene uncertain. Trimming took off 2 bases at V and 8 bases at J, with 13 bases between the two ends. In germline, CDR1 is SGHKS, CDR2 YYEKEE (reference sequence). This CDR3 spans 14 amino acids. CDR3 coding DNA: TGTGCCAGCAGCTTTGGGCAGGTTGGAGAAAAACTGTTTTTT. Its translation is CASSFGQVGEKLFF.

The chain employs TRBV7-2 and TRBJ1-5; D is ambiguous. Trimming removed 2 bases from V and 4 bases from J, with 6 bases in between. The CDR3 has 13 amino acids. Germline CDR1 SGHTA, CDR2 FQGNSA. Here the CDR3 reads CASSLSINQPQHF. CDR3 DNA: TGTGCCAGCAGCTTAAGTATTAATCAGCCCCAGCATTTT.

The chain couples TRBV10-3 to TRBJ2-6; D gene uncertain. This CDR3 comprises 15 residues. CDR1 and CDR2 (germline): ENHRY, SYGVKD. V was trimmed by 2 bases and J by 2 bases, leaving 7 bases between them. CDR3 loop: CAISEGGAGANVLTF. The DNA for the CDR3 is TGTGCCATCAGTGAGGGTGGGGCTGGGGCCAACGTCCTGACTTTC.

The rearrangement joins TRBV9 to TRBJ2-7; unclear D gene. This CDR3 contains 12 residues. The ends were cut back, 0 bases at V and 7 bases at J, with 8 bases in the middle. Germline CDR1 SGDLS, CDR2 YYNGEE. In DNA, the CDR3 is TGTGCCAGCAGCGTAGGCGGCAGGGAGCAGTACTTC. Translation: CASSVGGREQYF.

The genes are TRBV18 and TRBJ1-1; 8 nucleotides match TRBD1. The CDR3 covers 16 residues. V shed 6 bases, J shed 11 bases, and the junction held 20 bases outside the gene matches. The V gene's germline CDR1 is KGHSH and CDR2 LQKENI. CDR3 sequence reads: CASSPYKAQGAMEAFF. The DNA of the CDR3 is TGTGCCAGCTCGCCCTACAAAGCGCAGGGGGCCATGGAGGCTTTCTTT.

The CDR3 is CASSPSNSNQPQHF. The CDR3, as DNA: TGTGCCAGCTCACCGAGTAATAGCAATCAGCCCCAGCATTTT. The chain uses TRBV18 and TRBJ1-5; D ambiguous. Trimming stripped 3 bases from V and 0 bases from J, with 6 bases between. The CDR3 spans 14 residues. Germline values: CDR1 KGHSH, CDR2 LQKENI.

The chain is built from TRBV7-2 and TRBJ2-1; weak D call: TRBD2 (5 bases). Germline-derived CDR1 and CDR2 are SGHTA and FQGNSA. This CDR3 comprises 13 residues. V lost 5 bases to trimming and J lost 10 bases, with 15 bases between them. The CDR3 coding sequence is TGTGCCAGCAGCCAAGCGGTCGTGCTCGAGCAGTTCTTC. This translates into CASSQAVVLEQFF.

The chain combines TRBV7-2 with TRBJ2-1, with a weak D call TRBD1 (7 bases). Germline V gene sequence: CDR1 SGHTA, CDR2 FQGNSA. The CDR3 has 15 amino acids. The V and J ends lost 5 bases and 6 bases respectively, with 17 bases between them. The CDR3 sequence is CASSNFVQGGNEQFF. CDR3 coding DNA: TGTGCCAGCAGCAATTTTGTCCAGGGGGGCAATGAGCAGTTCTTC.

This rearrangement joins TRBV10-1 to TRBJ2-7, with TRBD1 as a possible D gene (6 bases). The CDR3 contains 13 residues. Germline V CDR1 and CDR2: WNHNN, SYGVQD (reference sequence). Trimming left V 5 bases short and J 4 bases short, with 12 bases between. The CDR3 loop reads CASSPDRWYEQYF. The CDR3 region has the DNA TGCGCCAGCAGTCCGGACAGATGGTACGAGCAGTACTTC.

This rearrangement joins TRBV7-8 to TRBJ2-6; a possible D gene is TRBD1 (5 bases). This CDR3 spans 18 amino acids. CDR1 is SGHVS, CDR2 FQNEAQ, per germline. V lost 2 bases, J lost 2 bases, and 16 bases lay in between. The CDR3 loop reads CASSLSPTGKTGANVLTF. The CDR3 nucleotides read TGTGCCAGCAGCTTATCTCCAACAGGAAAGACTGGGGCCAACGTCCTGACTTTC.

This sequence joins TRBV7-9 and TRBJ1-5, with 9 bases matching TRBD1. Germline values: CDR1 SEHNR, CDR2 FQNEAQ (reference sequence). The trim removed 3 bases at V and 0 bases at J, leaving 9 bases unmatched. The CDR3 sequence is 18 residues long. DNA for the CDR3: TGTGCCAGCAGCTTTGACAGGGGGGGACTTAATAGCAATCAGCCCCAGCATTTT. Its translation: CASSFDRGGLNSNQPQHF.

This chain links TRBV18 with TRBJ2-6; D is unclear. Germline CDR1 is KGHSH and CDR2 is LQKENI. Between the trimmed V and J ends, which lost 2 bases and 0 bases, there was a span of 11 bases. The CDR3 runs to 17 residues. CDR3 nucleotide sequence: TGTGCCAGCTCACCAGGGCAGGTCAGCTCTGGGGCCAACGTCCTGACTTTC. Translating it yields CASSPGQVSSGANVLTF. Combining the CDR3 with reference TRBV18 and TRBJ2-6 gives the whole variable domain NAGVMQNPRHLVRRRGQEARLRCSPMKGHSHVYWYRQLPEEGLKFMVYLQKENIIDESGMPKERFSAEFPKEGPSILRIQQVVRGDSAAYFCASSPGQVSSGANVLTFGAGSRLTVL.

The chain combines TRBV19 with TRBJ2-3; D tentatively reads TRBD1 or TRBD2 (5 bases each). Trimming took 3 bases from V and 1 from J, leaving 8 bases between them. Germline lookup yields CDR1 LNHDA and CDR2 SQIVND (reference sequence). The CDR3 runs to 14 residues. CDR3: CASSMGVGTDTQYF. CDR3 DNA: TGTGCCAGTAGTATGGGGGTGGGCACAGATACGCAGTATTTT.

This chain connects TRBV5-8 to TRBJ1-2; D unresolved. Trimming removed 4 bases from V and 7 bases from J, with 11 bases in between. The CDR3 spans 12 residues. The germline CDR1 and CDR2 sequences are SGHTS and YDEGEE. CDR3 region: CASSDGLVGYTF. DNA for the CDR3: TGTGCCAGCAGCGACGGACTGGTTGGCTACACCTTC. The variable domain in full, completed from reference TRBV5-8 and TRBJ1-2, reads EAGVTQSPTHLIKTRGQQATLRCSPISGHTSVYWYQQALGLGLQFLLWYDEGEERNRGNFPPRFSGRQFPNYSSELNVNALELEDSALYLCASSDGLVGYTFGSGTRLTVV.

The V and J genes are TRBV30 and TRBJ2-1; D ambiguous. The CDR3 runs to 13 residues. V was cut by 3 bases and J by 2 bases, with 8 bases left in between. CDR1 and CDR2 (germline): GTSNPN, SVGIG (reference sequence). This CDR3 is CAWRAQTYNEQFF. For the CDR3, the DNA is TGTGCCTGGAGGGCCCAAACCTACAATGAGCAGTTCTTC.